The 15 T cell receptor beta chains in this list originate from one sample, sequenced in a study of PD-L1 blockade in urothelial cancer. The repertoire was sequenced with immunoSEQ multiplex PCR; TCRdb's copy has only in-frame clones and lacks some. The sample lists more than 55,000 clones, 86% seen once, with under 3% in the top ten. Sequences were derived from PBMCs, sampled around atezolizumab (anti-PD-L1) treatment. These receptors came from a man aged 45-65 years with urothelial cancer.

Here the CDR3 reads CASSDLAGVGEQYF. CDR3 coding DNA: TGTGCCAGCAGCGATCTAGCGGGAGTAGGGGAGCAGTACTTC. The chain has TRBV9 and TRBJ2-7, with 10 bases that match TRBD2. The germline V gene encodes CDR1 SGDLS and CDR2 YYNGEE. This CDR3 has 14 residues. V shed 3 bases and J 7 bases; nucleotides not matched to a gene: 7.

The V and J genes are TRBV5-1 and TRBJ1-1, with D perhaps TRBD1 (6 bases). The CDR3 is made up of 15 amino acids. From germline, CDR1 is SGHRS and CDR2 YFSETQ. V lost 0 bases, J lost 5 bases, and 14 bases lay in between. The DNA for the CDR3 is TGCGCCAGCAGCTTGGGCCCCGAGGGGGTGACTGAAGCTTTCTTT. Its translation: CASSLGPEGVTEAFF.

The chain joins TRBV2 to TRBJ2-2, with 10 bases matching TRBD2. CDR1 and CDR2 (germline): SNHLY, FYNNEI. The V and J ends lost 4 bases and 7 bases, in that order; junction bases with no gene match: 6. The CDR3 has 15 residues. The CDR3 DNA is TGTGCCAGCAGTGTACTAGCGGGAAAGGGCGGGGAGCTGTTTTTT. Its translation is CASSVLAGKGGELFF. The complete variable domain, with remaining parts taken from reference TRBV2 and TRBJ2-2, reads EPEVTQTPSHQVTQMGQEVILRCVPISNHLYFYWYRQILGQKVEFLVSFYNNEISEKSEIFDDQFSVERPDGSNFTLKIRSTKLEDSAMYFCASSVLAGKGGELFFGEGSRLTVL.

The rearrangement joins TRBV9 to TRBJ2-1, with D possibly TRBD1 on 5 matching bases. The V end was cut by 4 bases, the J end by 7 bases, with 15 bases between. The CDR3 totals 14 residues. Germline V lookup: CDR1 SGDLS, CDR2 YYNGEE. CDR3 in DNA: TGTGCCAGCAGCCCCCTCGCAGGGTATAATGAGCAGTTCTTC. Translated: CASSPLAGYNEQFF.

This clone was counted only a few times. The V and J genes are TRBV13 and TRBJ1-6, with 9 bases lining up with TRBD1. The CDR3 covers 14 residues. Germline trimming cut 11 bases from V and 9 bases from J; bases unmatched to any gene: 11. CDR1 PRHDT and CDR2 FYEKMQ come from the germline V gene (reference sequence). CDR3 DNA: TGTGCCGCCACTAGTGGGACAGGGCTTTCACCCCTCCACTTT. Amino acid sequence: CAATSGTGLSPLHF.

The chain recombines TRBV5-8 with TRBJ1-1; 8 bases are a match to TRBD1. Germline assignment: CDR1 SGHTS and CDR2 YDEGEE. The CDR3 is 13 amino acids. V was pared by 7 bases and J by 11 bases, with 13 bases of the junction left unmatched. The DNA for the CDR3 is TGTGCCAGCCGGGGACAGGTCGTCACGGAGGCTTTCTTT. As protein: CASRGQVVTEAFF.

The genes are TRBV28 and TRBJ2-7; 9 nucleotides align to TRBD1. V dropped 6 bases and J dropped 0; count of bases not matched to a gene: 3. The germline gives CDR1 MDHEN, CDR2 SYDVKM. The CDR3 spans 14 residues. The CDR3 region has the DNA TGTGCCAGCAGAGACAGGGGGATCTCCTACGAGCAGTACTTC. Translation: CASRDRGISYEQYF.

This chain connects TRBV7-9 to TRBJ1-1; D not certain. The CDR3 has 14 amino acids. Trimming took 1 base from V and 5 from J, leaving 11 bases between them. Looked up from germline, CDR1 is SEHNR and CDR2 is FQNEAQ (reference sequence). CDR3 DNA: TGTGCCAGCAGCTTAGATGCAGCGTCGACTGAAGCTTTCTTT. Residues: CASSLDAASTEAFF.

The chain carries TRBV6-1 and TRBJ2-7; maybe TRBD2 (5 bases). The CDR3 has 14 amino acids. V gave up 0 bases and J gave up 2 bases, with 8 bases separating them. Germline loops: CDR1 MNHNS, CDR2 SASEGT. CDR3 region: CASSEAGRTYEQYF. CDR3 sequence (DNA): TGTGCCAGCAGTGAAGCAGGGAGAACCTACGAGCAGTACTTC.

V is TRBV5-1 and J is TRBJ2-3; TRBD1 agrees at 8 bases. The CDR3 consists of 14 residues. Germline lookup yields CDR1 SGHRS and CDR2 YFSETQ. V lost 3 bases to trimming and J lost 5 bases; unmatched junction nucleotides: 5. Here the CDR3 DNA reads TGCGCCAGCAGCTCACAGGGGGAGGTAGATACGCAGTATTTT. It encodes CASSSQGEVDTQYF.

This rearrangement joins TRBV28 to TRBJ1-2, with D maybe TRBD1 (6 bases). The CDR3 is 13 residues long. The V end was cut by 7 bases, the J end by 2 bases, with 11 bases between. In germline, CDR1 is MDHEN, CDR2 SYDVKM. This CDR3 is CASTLQGNYGYTF. CDR3 bases: TGTGCCAGCACTCTACAGGGCAACTATGGCTACACCTTC.

The chain recombines TRBV14 with TRBJ1-3; D not resolved. The CDR3 contains 12 residues. V was cut by 3 bases and J by 7 bases, with 7 bases left in between. In germline, CDR1 is SGHDN, CDR2 FVKESK. DNA of the CDR3: TGTGCCAGCAGCCAGGCCCCCAACACCATATATTTT. Protein sequence: CASSQAPNTIYF.

The V and J genes are TRBV4-1 and TRBJ1-2, with D unclear. This CDR3 comprises 13 residues. V dropped 4 bases and J dropped 2 bases, with 8 bases sitting between them. Germline V gene lookup returns CDR1 MGHRA and CDR2 YSYEKL. Here the CDR3 reads CASSRTENYGYTF. The CDR3 nucleotides are TGCGCCAGCAGCCGAACAGAGAACTATGGCTACACCTTC.

The chain joins TRBV2 to TRBJ2-1; a weak D match, TRBD1 (6 bases). Trimming pared 0 bases from V and 13 bases from J, leaving 16 bases between. This CDR3 contains 14 residues. Per the germline V gene, CDR1 is SNHLY and CDR2 is FYNNEI. CDR3 sequence reads: CASSEALVGARQFF. CDR3 sequence (DNA): TGTGCCAGCAGTGAAGCCCTGGTGGGGGCCCGTCAGTTCTTC.

This clone was observed a few times. This chain connects TRBV7-3 to TRBJ1-5; D is unresolved. From germline, CDR1 is SGHTA and CDR2 FQGTGA. The CDR3 contains 13 residues. V lost 2 bases to trimming and J lost 1 base, with 3 bases between them. The CDR3 DNA reads as TGTGCCAGCAGCTTATCAAGCAATCAGCCCCAGCATTTT. Protein sequence: CASSLSSNQPQHF.